This is a list of T cell receptor beta chains from one sample in a study of CD4+ T cells in melanoma. TCRdb keeps only in-frame clones here, not all; method: immunoSEQ multiplex PCR. The sample lists 9,500 or so clones, 78% occurring once. Input material: cells from a culture (not recorded whether cultured in vitro). The source of these receptors is a human donor with melanoma. Both conserved end residues are part of each CDR3. D genes are given only for firm matches. Some rows have no size entry. The others give once, few or many, or a class for an expanded clone.

clone size	D gene	V gene	J gene	CDR3 protein	CDR3 DNA
-	TRBD2	TRBV2	TRBJ2-7	CASSAPQGGSF	TGTGCCAGCAGTGCCCCCCAGGGAGGGTCCTTC
once	TRBD2	TRBV15	TRBJ2-7	CATSRDLAGQLQYF	TGTGCCACCAGCAGAGATCTAGCGGGCCAACTCCAGTACTTC
-	-	TRBV7-9	TRBJ2-2	CASSFPVDSPNTGELFF	TGTGCCAGCAGCTTCCCGGTTGACAGTCCAAACACCGGGGAGCTGTTTTTT
-	-	TRBV18	TRBJ1-1	CASSPLGGTEAFF	TGTGCCAGCTCACCACTAGGGGGGACTGAAGCTTTCTTT
-	-	TRBV5-6	TRBJ1-2	CASSFWEGTYGYTF	TGTGCCAGCAGCTTTTGGGAGGGGACCTATGGCTACACCTTC
-	-	TRBV12-3/TRBV12-4	TRBJ1-4	CASSPLNEKLFF	TGTGCCAGCAGCCCTCTGAATGAAAAACTGTTTTTT
-	-	TRBV2	TRBJ2-5	CASRPTGGWETQYF	TGTGCCAGCAGGCCAACAGGAGGGTGGGAGACCCAGTACTTC
once	-	TRBV5-1	TRBJ2-7	CASSSETGEVVYEQYF	TGCGCCAGCAGCTCGGAAACAGGGGAGGTTGTCTACGAGCAGTACTTC
-	-	TRBV4-1	TRBJ2-7	CASSQAYRESSYEQYF	TGCGCCAGCAGCCAAGCGTACAGGGAAAGCTCCTACGAGCAGTACTTC
-	TRBD1	TRBV5-6	TRBJ2-6	CASSLAGGGLAGANVLTF	TGTGCCAGCAGCTTGGCAGGGGGCGGCCTCGCTGGGGCCAACGTCCTGACTTTC
-	-	TRBV5-1	TRBJ2-2	CASSLELDDSGELFF	TGCGCCAGCAGCTTGGAACTAGACGATTCCGGGGAGCTGTTTTTT
-	-	TRBV4-1	TRBJ1-5	CASSQMGYGNQPQHF	TGCGCCAGCAGCCAGATGGGTTATGGCAATCAGCCCCAGCATTTT
once	-	TRBV28	TRBJ2-7	CASSLPEAYEQYF	TGTGCCAGCAGTTTGCCGGAAGCCTACGAGCAGTACTTC
-	TRBD1	TRBV3-1/TRBV3-2	TRBJ1-3	CASSQQFRPPGETGASGNTIYF	TGTGCCAGCAGCCAACAATTTCGGCCGCCGGGGGAGACAGGGGCCTCTGGAAACACCATATATTTT
-	-	TRBV6-1	TRBJ2-7	CASSEEGEISYEQYF	TGTGCCAGCAGTGAAGAGGGGGAAATCTCCTACGAGCAGTACTTC
few	-	TRBV5-1	TRBJ2-3	CASSPRYSGADTQYF	TGCGCCAGCAGCCCACGCTACTCGGGCGCAGATACGCAGTATTTT
-	-	TRBV5-1	TRBJ1-1	CASKYSGQNTEAFF	TGCGCCAGCAAATACTCAGGGCAGAACACTGAAGCTTTCTTT
-	TRBD1	TRBV11-2	TRBJ2-2	CASYLTGVTSNTGELFF	TGTGCCAGCTACCTTACAGGGGTAACCTCGAACACCGGGGAGCTGTTTTTT
-	-	TRBV11-2	TRBJ1-1	CASSLMGGTEAFF	TGTGCCAGCAGCTTGATGGGCGGCACTGAAGCTTTCTTT
-	-	TRBV5-4	TRBJ1-1	CASSLGRGVNTEAFF	TGTGCCAGCAGCTTGGGACGCGGGGTGAACACTGAAGCTTTCTTT
-	-	TRBV18	TRBJ2-3	CASSPIPGQIDTQYF	TGTGCCAGCTCACCTATCCCCGGACAAATAGATACGCAGTATTTT
few	-	TRBV12-3/TRBV12-4	TRBJ2-7	CASSFGLFYEQYF	TGTGCCAGCAGTTTTGGTCTCTTCTACGAGCAGTACTTC
few	TRBD1	TRBV6-2/TRBV6-3	TRBJ2-7	CASSRQGHEQYF	TGTGCCAGCAGCCGACAGGGTCACGAGCAGTACTTC
-	-	TRBV5-6	TRBJ1-1	CASSLTANTEAFF	TGTGCCAGCAGCCTCACAGCGAACACTGAAGCTTTCTTT
once	-	TRBV21-1	TRBJ1-4	CASPEAATNEKLFF	TGTGCCAGCCCCGAGGCAGCAACTAATGAAAAACTGTTTTTT
-	-	TRBV7-9	TRBJ2-5	CASSARLGQPRETQYF	TGTGCCAGCAGCGCAAGACTAGGCCAACCTCGGGAGACCCAGTACTTC
-	-	TRBV4-2	TRBJ2-3	CASSRRSLTDTQYF	TGTGCCAGCAGCCGGCGGAGCCTCACAGATACGCAGTATTTT
-	-	TRBV7-2	TRBJ1-1	CASSFGPYGDTEAFF	TGTGCCAGCAGCTTTGGTCCCTACGGGGACACTGAAGCTTTCTTT
-	-	TRBV3-1/TRBV3-2	TRBJ1-3	CASSHTRETQRNTIYF	TGTGCCAGCAGCCATACCAGGGAAACACAACGAAACACCATATATTTT
-	TRBD2	TRBV3-1/TRBV3-2	TRBJ2-2	CASSRGLAGVTGELFF	TGTGCCAGCAGTCGCGGACTAGCGGGGGTCACCGGGGAGCTGTTTTTT
-	-	TRBV7-3	TRBJ2-3	CASSLGWGDTQYF	TGTGCCAGCAGCTTGGGATGGGGGGATACGCAGTATTTT
-	-	TRBV20-1	TRBJ2-3	CSASHREGLRSTDTQYF	TGCAGTGCTAGTCATCGCGAAGGACTACGAAGCACAGATACGCAGTATTTT
once	-	TRBV29-1	TRBJ1-2	CSIRQTDVGGYTF	TGCAGCATAAGACAGACGGACGTTGGAGGCTACACCTTC
-	TRBD1	TRBV6-6	TRBJ2-7	CATIQGKAAYEQYF	TGTGCCACCATACAGGGGAAGGCCGCCTACGAGCAGTACTTC
-	-	TRBV11-2	TRBJ1-1	CASSLEATEAFF	TGTGCCAGCAGCTTAGAGGCCACTGAAGCTTTCTTT
-	TRBD2	TRBV12-5	TRBJ2-3	CASAVGGSSDTQYF	TGTGCTAGTGCTGTCGGGGGGTCTTCAGATACGCAGTATTTT
-	-	TRBV5-1	TRBJ2-3	CASSLKDTQYF	TGCGCCAGCAGCTTAAAAGATACGCAGTATTTT
-	-	TRBV6-5	TRBJ1-2	CASSRWGGVPAGYTF	TGTGCCAGCAGTCGTTGGGGGGGGGTTCCGGCTGGCTACACCTTC
-	-	TRBV3-1/TRBV3-2	TRBJ2-3	CASGVDTQYF	TGTGCCAGCGGGGTGGATACGCAGTATTTT
-	-	TRBV4-1	TRBJ2-3	CASSPAGRSRTDTQYF	TGCGCCAGCAGCCCGGCAGGGCGATCACGCACAGATACGCAGTATTTT
-	-	TRBV5-6	TRBJ1-3	CASSFRDSARGFGNTIYF	TGTGCCAGCAGCTTCCGGGATTCCGCCAGGGGCTTTGGAAACACCATATATTTT
-	-	TRBV7-3	TRBJ2-1	CASSIAGTDYNEQFF	TGTGCCAGCAGTATCGCCGGGACTGACTACAATGAGCAGTTCTTC
medium-sized	-	TRBV30	TRBJ2-3	CAWRGVSLDTQYF	TGTGCCTGGAGAGGAGTCTCCCTCGATACGCAGTATTTT
-	TRBD2	TRBV5-1	TRBJ2-1	CASSLQLAGVSSYNEQFF	TGCGCCAGCAGCTTGCAACTAGCGGGGGTGAGCTCCTACAATGAGCAGTTCTTC
-	-	TRBV4-1	TRBJ1-2	CASSQDVVYRWGYTF	TGCGCCAGCAGCCAAGATGTCGTCTATCGATGGGGCTACACCTTC
-	-	TRBV5-1	TRBJ2-3	CASSRAGTTLSDTQYF	TGCGCCAGCAGCCGGGCGGGGACCACCCTTTCAGATACGCAGTATTTT
-	-	TRBV5-1	TRBJ2-6	CASSFGHSGANVLTF	TGCGCCAGCAGCTTCGGGCACTCTGGGGCCAACGTCCTGACTTTC
few	-	TRBV12-3/TRBV12-4	TRBJ1-2	CASSPQWARGYTF	TGTGCCAGCAGTCCACAATGGGCGAGGGGCTACACCTTC
-	-	TRBV7-7	TRBJ1-1	CAREIEGIANTEAFF	TGTGCCCGGGAGATTGAAGGGATCGCGAACACTGAAGCTTTCTTT
few	TRBD1	TRBV24-1	TRBJ2-2	CATRGQGATGELFF	TGTGCCACCAGGGGACAGGGAGCCACCGGGGAGCTGTTTTTT
-	TRBD1	TRBV7-9	TRBJ1-5	CASSRGQAGSNQPQHF	TGTGCCAGCAGCCGTGGACAGGCAGGGAGCAATCAGCCCCAGCATTTT
-	TRBD1	TRBV5-1	TRBJ2-7	CASKPDRGASEQYF	TGCGCCAGCAAACCGGACAGGGGTGCTAGCGAGCAGTACTTC
-	TRBD2	TRBV5-1	TRBJ2-5	CASSLGAAGASQETQYF	TGCGCCAGCAGCTTGGGGGCAGCGGGAGCTTCCCAAGAGACCCAGTACTTC
-	-	TRBV3-1/TRBV3-2	TRBJ2-6	CASTSSGANVLTF	TGTGCCAGCACAAGCTCTGGGGCCAACGTCCTGACTTTC
-	-	TRBV29-1	TRBJ1-2	CSVVAGSYGYTF	TGCAGCGTTGTTGCAGGATCCTATGGCTACACCTTC
-	-	TRBV5-4	TRBJ2-7	CASHSLAGGREQYF	TGTGCCAGCCATTCGTTGGCTGGGGGGCGCGAGCAGTACTTC
-	-	TRBV10-3	TRBJ2-7	CAISEVTYEQYF	TGTGCCATCAGTGAGGTGACCTACGAGCAGTACTTC